This T cell receptor beta chain was captured in a study of cytomegalovirus exposure and HLA in healthy donors. The PCR used 60 Vbeta and 13 Jbeta primers. Method: immunoSEQ multiplex PCR; TCRdb's copy keeps in-frame clones and lacks some. The data contain some 110,000 clones, roughly three quarters of them singletons. About this clone: Its cognate antigen is unknown.

The V segment lost 6 bases and the J segment 7 bases; nucleotides outside the gene matches: 13. This CDR3 is 15 amino acids long. The V gene's germline CDR1 is MNHEY and CDR2 SVGAGI. General study findings and limits: A link between a missense DCLRE1C variant and TCR beta V- and J-gene trimming emerged from a later analysis. Cytomegalovirus association was assigned to around 150 TCR beta chains.

The sample consisted of PBMCs. The chain employs TRBV6-5 and TRBJ2-7; TRBD1 agrees at 9 bases. The clonotype comes from a man aged 25 to 40 in good health and CMV-seronegative. CDR3 loop: CASRSPGTGFDEQYF. The CDR3 bases are TGTGCCAGCAGATCACCCGGGACAGGGTTTGATGAGCAGTACTTC.